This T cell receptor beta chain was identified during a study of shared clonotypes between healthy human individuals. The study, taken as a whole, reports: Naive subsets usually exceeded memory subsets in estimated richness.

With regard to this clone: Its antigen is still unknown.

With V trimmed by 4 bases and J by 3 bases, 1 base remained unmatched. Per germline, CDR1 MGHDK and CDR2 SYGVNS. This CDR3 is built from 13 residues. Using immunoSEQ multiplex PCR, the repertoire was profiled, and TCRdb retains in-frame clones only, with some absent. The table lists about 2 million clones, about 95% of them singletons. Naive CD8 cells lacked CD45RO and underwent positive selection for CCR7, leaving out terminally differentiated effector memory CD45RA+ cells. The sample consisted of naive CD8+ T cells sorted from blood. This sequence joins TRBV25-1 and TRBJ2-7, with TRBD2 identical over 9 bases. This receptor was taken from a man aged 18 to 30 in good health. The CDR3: CASSVSGSYEQYF. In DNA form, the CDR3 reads TGTGCCAGCAGTGTTAGCGGGAGCTACGAGCAGTACTTC.